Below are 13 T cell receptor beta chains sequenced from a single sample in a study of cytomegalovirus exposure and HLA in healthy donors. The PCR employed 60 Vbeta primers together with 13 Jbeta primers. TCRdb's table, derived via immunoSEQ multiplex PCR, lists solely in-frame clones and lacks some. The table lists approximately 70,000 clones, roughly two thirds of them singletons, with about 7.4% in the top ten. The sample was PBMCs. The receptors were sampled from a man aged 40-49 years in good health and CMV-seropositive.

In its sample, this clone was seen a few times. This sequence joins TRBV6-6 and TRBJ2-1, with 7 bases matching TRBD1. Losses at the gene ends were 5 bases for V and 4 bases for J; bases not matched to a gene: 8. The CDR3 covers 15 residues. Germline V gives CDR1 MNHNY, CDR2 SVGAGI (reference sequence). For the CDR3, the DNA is TGTGCCAGCAGTCCCGGGACAGCTACTTACAATGAGCAGTTCTTC. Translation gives CASSPGTATYNEQFF.

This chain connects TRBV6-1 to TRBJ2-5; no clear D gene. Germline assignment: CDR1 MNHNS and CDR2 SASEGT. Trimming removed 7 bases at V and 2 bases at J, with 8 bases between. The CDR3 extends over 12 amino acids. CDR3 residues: CASIGFQETQYF. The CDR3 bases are TGTGCCAGCATCGGGTTTCAAGAGACCCAGTACTTC.

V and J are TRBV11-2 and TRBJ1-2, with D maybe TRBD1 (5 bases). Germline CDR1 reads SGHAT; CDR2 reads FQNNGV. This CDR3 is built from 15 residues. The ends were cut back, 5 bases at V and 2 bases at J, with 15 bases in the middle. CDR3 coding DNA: TGTGCCAGCAGCCCCTTCTTGACAGAAAACTATGGCTACACCTTC. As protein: CASSPFLTENYGYTF.

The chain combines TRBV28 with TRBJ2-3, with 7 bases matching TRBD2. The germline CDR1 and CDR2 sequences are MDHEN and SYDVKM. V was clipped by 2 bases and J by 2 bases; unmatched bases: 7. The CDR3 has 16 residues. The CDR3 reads CASSLGLDLLTDTQYF. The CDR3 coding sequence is TGTGCCAGCAGTTTAGGACTAGACCTCCTCACAGATACGCAGTATTTT.

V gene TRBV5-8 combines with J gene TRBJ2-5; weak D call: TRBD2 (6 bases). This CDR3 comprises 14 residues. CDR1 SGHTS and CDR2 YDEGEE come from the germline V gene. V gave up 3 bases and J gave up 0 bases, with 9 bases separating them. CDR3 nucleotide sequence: TGTGCCAGCAGCTCCGGGACTTACCAAGAGACCCAGTACTTC. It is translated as CASSSGTYQETQYF.

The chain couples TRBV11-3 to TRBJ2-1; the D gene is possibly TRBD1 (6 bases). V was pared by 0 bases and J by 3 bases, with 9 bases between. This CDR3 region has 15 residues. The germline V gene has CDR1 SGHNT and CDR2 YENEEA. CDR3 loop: CASSLEQGGYNEQFF. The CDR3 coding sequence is TGTGCCAGCAGCTTAGAACAGGGTGGCTACAATGAGCAGTTCTTC. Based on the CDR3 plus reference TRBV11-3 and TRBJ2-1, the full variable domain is EAGVVQSPRYKIIEKKQPVAFWCNPISGHNTLYWYLQNLGQGPELLIRYENEEAVDDSQLPKDRFSAERLKGVDSTLKIQPAELGDSAVYLCASSLEQGGYNEQFFGPGTRLTVL.

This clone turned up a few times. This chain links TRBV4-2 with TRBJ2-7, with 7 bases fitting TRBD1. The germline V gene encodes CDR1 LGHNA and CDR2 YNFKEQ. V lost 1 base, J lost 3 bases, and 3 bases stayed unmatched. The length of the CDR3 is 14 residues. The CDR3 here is CASSQGTGDYEQYF. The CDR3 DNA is TGTGCCAGCAGCCAAGGTACAGGGGACTACGAGCAGTACTTC.

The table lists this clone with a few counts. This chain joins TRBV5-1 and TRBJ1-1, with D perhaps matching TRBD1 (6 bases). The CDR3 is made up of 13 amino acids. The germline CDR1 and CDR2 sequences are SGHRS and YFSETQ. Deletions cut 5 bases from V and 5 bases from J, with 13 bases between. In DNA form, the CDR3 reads TGCGCCAGCAGTCCGACAGGTGAGACTGAAGCTTTCTTT. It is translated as CASSPTGETEAFF.

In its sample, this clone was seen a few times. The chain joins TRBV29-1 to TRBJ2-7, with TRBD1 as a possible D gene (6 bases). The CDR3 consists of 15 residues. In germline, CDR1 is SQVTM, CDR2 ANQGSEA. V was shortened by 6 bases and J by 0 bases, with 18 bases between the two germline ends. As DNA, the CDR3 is TGCAGCGTAGACCTAACCGGGACAACCTCCTACGAGCAGTACTTC. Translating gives CSVDLTGTTSYEQYF.

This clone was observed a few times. This CDR3 reads CASSQREEFQPQHF. CDR3 in DNA: TGTGCCAGCTCACAACGAGAGGAGTTTCAGCCCCAGCATTTT. The chain carries TRBV18 and TRBJ1-5; D uncertain. The CDR3 spans 14 residues. V dropped 4 bases and J dropped 6 bases, with 13 bases sitting between them. CDR1 and CDR2 (germline): KGHSH, LQKENI.

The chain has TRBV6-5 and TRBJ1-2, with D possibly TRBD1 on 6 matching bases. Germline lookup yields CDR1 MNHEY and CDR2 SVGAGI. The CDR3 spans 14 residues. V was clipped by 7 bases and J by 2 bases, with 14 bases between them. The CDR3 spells CASIGAGVNYGYTF. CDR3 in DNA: TGTGCCAGCATAGGAGCAGGGGTCAACTATGGCTACACCTTC.

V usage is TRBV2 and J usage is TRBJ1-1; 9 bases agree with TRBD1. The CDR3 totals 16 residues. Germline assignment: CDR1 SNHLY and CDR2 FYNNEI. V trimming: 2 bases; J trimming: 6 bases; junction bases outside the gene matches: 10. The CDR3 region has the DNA TGTGCCAGCAGTGAATTGGGACAGGGCCCCTGGTCTGAAGCTTTCTTT. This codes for CASSELGQGPWSEAFF.

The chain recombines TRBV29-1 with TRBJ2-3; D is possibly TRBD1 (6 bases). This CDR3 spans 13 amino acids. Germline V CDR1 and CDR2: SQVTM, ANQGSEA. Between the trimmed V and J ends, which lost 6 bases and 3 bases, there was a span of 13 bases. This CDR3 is CSVPSTGTDTQYF. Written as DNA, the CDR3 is TGCAGCGTCCCCTCAACAGGGACAGATACGCAGTATTTT.